One sample yielded the 22 T cell receptor beta chains listed below, sequenced in a study of CD8 T cells in ankylosing spondylitis. TCRdb called the 5' RACE reads again in MiXCR, with one record for every CDR3 protein. The table has approximately 350,000 distinct CDR3 sequences, approximately 14% seen once. Sequenced material: blood, either unsorted or a sorted T cell fraction (not recorded which). These receptors were collected from a male donor with ankylosing spondylitis or in good health (not recorded which).

The J gene is TRBJ2-1, the V gene TRBV12-3 or TRBV12-4; 7 bases fit TRBD2. The CDR3 covers 15 residues. J was trimmed by 4 bases and V by 2 bases; bases with no gene match: 5. The CDR3 here is CASSLSASGYNEQFF. CDR3 DNA: TGTGCCAGCAGTTTATCGGCTAGCGGTTACAATGAGCAGTTCTTC.

The table lists this clonotype with a few counts. The CDR3 protein is CASSVGPESYEQYF. CDR3 DNA: TGTGCCAGCAGCGTAGGGCCAGAATCCTACGAGCAGTACTTC. The chain recombines TRBV9 with TRBJ2-7; D not resolved. The V gene lost 0 bases and the J gene lost 1 base, with 8 bases spanning the gap. The CDR3 totals 14 residues. Germline CDR1 SGDLS, CDR2 YYNGEE.

The rearrangement uses TRBV15 and TRBJ2-1, with 11 bases lining up with TRBD2. The length of the CDR3 is 19 residues. Germline V gene data show CDR1 as LNHNV and CDR2 as YYDKDF (reference sequence). J gave up 0 bases and V 0 bases, and 7 bases lay outside the gene matches. The CDR3 loop is CATSRDVLAGGFSYNEQFF. The CDR3 DNA sequence: TGTGCCACCAGCAGAGATGTGCTAGCGGGGGGTTTCTCCTACAATGAGCAGTTCTTC.

This clonotype was seen a few times. The V call is TRBV10-3, the J call TRBJ1-3; D gene unclear. In germline, CDR1 is ENHRY, CDR2 SYGVKD. V lost 2 bases and J lost 0, with 11 bases in between. There are 16 residues in the CDR3. This CDR3 reads CAISEPSTLSGNTIYF. The CDR3 bases are TGTGCCATCAGTGAGCCCTCGACACTCTCTGGAAACACCATATATTTT.

This clonotype was observed a handful of times. CDR3 amino acids: CAWSGGGNTIYF. Here the CDR3 DNA reads TGTGCCTGGAGTGGAGGGGGAAACACCATATATTTT. The chain carries TRBV30 and TRBJ1-3; no reliable D call. Germline V lookup: CDR1 GTSNPN, CDR2 SVGIG (reference sequence). With 1 base removed from V and 4 bases from J, the gap between germline ends came to 5 bases. The CDR3 length is 12 residues. Filled out from reference TRBV30 and TRBJ1-3, the complete variable domain reads SQTIHQWPATLVQPVGSPLSLECTVEGTSNPNLYWYRQAAGRGLQLLFYSVGIGQISSEVPQNLSASRPQDRQFILSSKKLLLSDSGFYLCAWSGGGNTIYFGEGSWLTVV.

This clonotype was recorded many times. The chain carries TRBV10-3 and TRBJ1-6; 7 bases agree with TRBD1. Trimming took 7 bases from V and 9 from J; bases not matched to a gene: 9. Germline CDR1 and CDR2: ENHRY and SYGVKD. This CDR3 is built from 14 residues. CDR3 sequence (DNA): TGTGCCATCACCCGACAGGGAGGCGGTTCACCCCTCCACTTT. Protein: CAITRQGGGSPLHF.

The rearrangement joins TRBV11-2 to TRBJ2-2, with TRBD1 matching 9 bases. V lost 5 bases and J lost 7; bases outside the gene matches: 8. Per germline, CDR1 SGHAT and CDR2 FQNNGV. The CDR3 runs to 15 residues. CDR3 sequence: CASSPYRGRDGELFF. Here the CDR3 DNA reads TGTGCCAGCAGCCCCTACAGGGGGCGGGACGGGGAGCTGTTTTTT. Filled out from reference TRBV11-2 and TRBJ2-2, the complete variable domain reads EAGVAQSPRYKIIEKRQSVAFWCNPISGHATLYWYQQILGQGPKLLIQFQNNGVVDDSQLPKDRFSAERLKGVDSTLKIQPAKLEDSAVYLCASSPYRGRDGELFFGEGSRLTVL.

The chain has TRBV3-1 and TRBJ1-1; D uncertain. Trimming shortened V by 3 bases and J by 2 bases, and 10 bases separated the two germline ends. Germline V CDR1 and CDR2: LGHDT, YNNKEL (reference sequence). CDR3 size: 14 residues. The CDR3 is CASSHLGSNTEAFF. CDR3 nucleotide sequence: TGTGCCAGCAGCCACTTGGGTAGTAACACTGAAGCTTTCTTT.

A few counts support this clonotype. This chain uses TRBV11-1 with TRBJ1-6; 8 nucleotides align to TRBD1. Germline assignment: CDR1 SGHAT and CDR2 FQDESV (reference sequence). This CDR3 has 19 amino acids. The V gene end was trimmed by 5 bases and the J gene end by 8 bases; junction bases not matched to a gene: 20. Written as DNA, the CDR3 is TGTGCCAGCAGCCCCTCGTGGGCATCAAGACAGGGGAGGGATTCACCCCTCCACTTT. This sequence encodes CASSPSWASRQGRDSPLHF.

This chain links TRBV20-1 with TRBJ2-7; 10 positions agree with TRBD2. The CDR3 extends over 15 amino acids. V was clipped by 2 bases and J by 0 bases; unmatched bases: 4. Germline CDR1 and CDR2: DFQATT and SNEGSKA (reference sequence). The CDR3 loop is CSARSSSGGSYEQYF. The CDR3, as DNA: TGCAGTGCTAGAAGTTCTAGCGGGGGCTCCTACGAGCAGTACTTC.

V is TRBV10-1 and J is TRBJ2-1; 7 bases are shared with TRBD2. The J segment lost 10 bases and the V segment lost 5 bases, leaving 17 bases of the junction unmatched. Germline values: CDR1 WNHNN, CDR2 SYGVQD (reference sequence). This CDR3 spans 16 amino acids. CDR3 nucleotide sequence: TGCGCCAGCAGTTGGGAGGGTCTGTCTAGGGATTTAGAGCAGTTCTTC. Its protein product is CASSWEGLSRDLEQFF.

The CDR3 bases are TGCAGTGCTACCTATTTCCTACGAGAGCAGTTCTTC. Its translation: CSATYFLREQFF. The rearrangement links TRBV20-1 to TRBJ2-1; unclear D gene. The CDR3 consists of 12 residues. V lost 4 bases and J 10 bases, leaving 14 bases between the germline ends. The V gene's germline CDR1 is DFQATT and CDR2 SNEGSKA (reference sequence).

This clonotype was observed a few times. This chain uses TRBV20-1 with TRBJ2-5; TRBD2 aligns across 10 bases. This CDR3 is built from 14 residues. In germline, CDR1 is DFQATT, CDR2 SNEGSKA (reference sequence). CDR3 loop: CSSKRGGIQETQYF. The DNA for the CDR3 is TGCTCCTCTAAGCGGGGGGGGATTCAAGAGACCCAGTACTTC.

The chain uses TRBV12-3 or TRBV12-4 and TRBJ2-7; 12 nucleotides align to TRBD2. Germline trimming cut 6 bases from V and 6 bases from J; bases unmatched to any gene: 3. The length of the CDR3 is 13 residues. The CDR3 bases are TGTGCCAGCAGCCCTAGCGGGGGGGCCGAGCAGTACTTC. This translates into CASSPSGGAEQYF.

This clonotype was seen a handful of times. This rearrangement joins TRBV12-3 or TRBV12-4 to TRBJ1-1; D call uncertain. The ends were cut back, 5 bases at V and 5 bases at J, with 9 bases in the middle. This CDR3 has 12 residues. The CDR3 sequence is CASSDIGTEAFF. The CDR3 nucleotides are TGTGCCAGCAGTGATATCGGAACTGAAGCTTTCTTT.

The V gene is TRBV4-2, the J gene TRBJ2-3, with 8 bases fitting TRBD2. Germline trimming cut 4 bases from V and 0 bases from J; bases unmatched to any gene: 6. Germline-derived CDR1 and CDR2 are LGHNA and YNFKEQ. The CDR3 is 16 amino acids. As DNA, the CDR3 is TGTGCCAGCAGCCTTTCCGGGGGGGGCAGCACAGATACGCAGTATTTT. The encoded protein is CASSLSGGGSTDTQYF.

This sequence joins TRBV5-1 and TRBJ2-3; perhaps TRBD1 as D (5 bases). The V end was cut by 4 bases, the J end by 2 bases, with 14 bases between. The CDR3 is 15 residues long. Germline V gene data show CDR1 as SGHRS and CDR2 as YFSETQ. The CDR3 reads CASSGQQVNTDTQYF. DNA of the CDR3: TGCGCCAGCAGCGGGCAACAGGTCAACACAGATACGCAGTATTTT.

This clonotype turned up a few times. The V gene is TRBV12-3 or TRBV12-4, the J gene TRBJ2-7; D is perhaps TRBD1 or TRBD2 (5 bases each). Trimming removed 1 base from V and 3 bases from J, with 19 bases in between. The CDR3 is made up of 17 amino acids. The CDR3 coding sequence is TGTGCCAGCAGTTTAGTTGGTGGGGGACCCACCGTCTACGAGCAGTACTTC. This translates into CASSLVGGGPTVYEQYF.

This chain links TRBV20-1 with TRBJ2-1; TRBD2 might be the D (5 bases). The germline V gene has CDR1 DFQATT and CDR2 SNEGSKA (reference sequence). The CDR3 runs 14 residues. Trimming left V 3 bases short and J 4 bases short, with 13 bases between. This CDR3 is CSASPVATYNEQFF. CDR3 nucleotide sequence: TGCAGTGCTAGTCCGGTAGCGACGTACAATGAGCAGTTCTTC.

This clonotype appeared many times. CDR3 amino acids: CASSTGLAYTQYF. The CDR3 DNA follows: TGTGCCAGCAGTACTGGACTAGCATATACGCAGTATTTT. The chain carries TRBV27 and TRBJ2-3; 8 bases are a match to TRBD2. CDR3 length equals 13 residues. The J segment lost 7 bases and the V segment lost 5 bases, leaving 5 bases of the junction unmatched. Germline V lookup: CDR1 MNHEY, CDR2 SMNVEV (reference sequence).

The chain has TRBV9 and TRBJ2-3; 8 bases agree with TRBD2. Germline assignment: CDR1 SGDLS and CDR2 YYNGEE. V dropped 0 bases and J dropped 6; count of bases not matched to a gene: 12. This CDR3 has 17 residues. The CDR3 sequence is CASSVDPAGVLGDTQYF. CDR3 DNA sequence: TGTGCCAGCAGCGTAGACCCAGCGGGAGTATTAGGGGATACGCAGTATTTT.

The CDR3 protein is CASSPPVRASYEQYF. The CDR3 DNA reads as TGTGCCAGCTCACCACCGGTAAGGGCCTCCTACGAGCAGTACTTC. This chain links TRBV18 with TRBJ2-7; no reliable D call. Looked up from germline, CDR1 is KGHSH and CDR2 is LQKENI. The CDR3 loop spans 15 amino acids. V was clipped by 0 bases and J by 0 bases, with 9 bases between them.